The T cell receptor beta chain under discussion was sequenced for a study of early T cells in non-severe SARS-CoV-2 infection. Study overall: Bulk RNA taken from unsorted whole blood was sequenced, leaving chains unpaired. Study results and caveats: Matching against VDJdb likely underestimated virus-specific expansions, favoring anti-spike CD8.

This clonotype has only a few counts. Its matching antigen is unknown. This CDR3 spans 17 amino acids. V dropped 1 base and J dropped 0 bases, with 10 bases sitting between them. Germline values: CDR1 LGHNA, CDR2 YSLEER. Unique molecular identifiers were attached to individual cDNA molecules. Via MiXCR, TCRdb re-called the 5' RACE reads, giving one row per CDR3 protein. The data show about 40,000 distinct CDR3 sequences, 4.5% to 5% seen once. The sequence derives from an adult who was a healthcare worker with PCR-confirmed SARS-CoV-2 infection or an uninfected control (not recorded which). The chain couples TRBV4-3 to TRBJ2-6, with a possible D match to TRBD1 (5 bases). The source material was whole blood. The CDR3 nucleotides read TGCGCCAGCAGCCAAGCCGACAGAGGCTCTGGGGCCAACGTCCTGACTTTC. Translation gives CASSQADRGSGANVLTF.